One sample yielded the 16 T cell receptor beta chains listed below, sequenced in a study of blood T cell repertoires in COVID-19. The assay was immunoSEQ multiplex PCR, and TCRdb's table has in-frame clones only and misses some. In the table there are some 260,000 clones, around nine tenths of which are singletons. Sequences were obtained from peripheral blood. These receptors all stem from a woman aged 35 to 49 who had recovered from COVID-19.

This chain links TRBV5-5 with TRBJ1-2; maybe TRBD1 (6 bases). This CDR3 contains 15 residues. Trimming took off 3 bases at V and 2 bases at J, with 14 bases between the two ends. CDR1 is SGHKS, CDR2 YYEKEE, per germline (reference sequence). CDR3: CASSSGAGPNYGYTF. CDR3 coding DNA: TGTGCCAGCAGCTCAGGGGCAGGCCCAAACTATGGCTACACCTTC.

The rearrangement joins TRBV19 to TRBJ2-7; a possible D gene is TRBD2 (6 bases). This CDR3 has 13 amino acids. Trimming took 3 bases from V and 2 from J, leaving 8 bases between them. Germline assignment: CDR1 LNHDA and CDR2 SQIVND (reference sequence). The CDR3 nucleotides read TGTGCCAGTAGTATCGGGGGAGCCTACGAGCAGTACTTC. Translated, it gives CASSIGGAYEQYF.

The chain joins TRBV30 to TRBJ2-1; no reliable D call. This CDR3 contains 12 residues. Germline CDR1 is GTSNPN and CDR2 is SVGIG (reference sequence). V was pared by 4 bases and J by 9 bases, with 13 bases between. The CDR3 spells CAWTAGFSEQFF. The CDR3 DNA follows: TGTGCCTGGACCGCAGGATTTAGTGAGCAGTTCTTC.

V usage is TRBV7-3 and J usage is TRBJ2-3; tentative D call: TRBD2 (6 bases). Germline values: CDR1 SGHTA, CDR2 FQGTGA. CDR3 length: 14 residues. V shed 2 bases and J shed 4 bases, with 10 bases lying between them. Here the CDR3 reads CASSLAGGADTQYF. The CDR3 region has the DNA TGTGCCAGCAGCTTAGCCGGGGGTGCAGATACGCAGTATTTT.

The CDR3 DNA reads as TGTGCCAGCAGCCCAACAGGGGCCCGAAGGCAGCCCCAGCATTTT. It translates to CASSPTGARRQPQHF. V usage is TRBV27 and J usage is TRBJ1-5, with 7 bases identical to TRBD1. In germline, CDR1 is MNHEY, CDR2 SMNVEV (reference sequence). The CDR3 runs 15 residues. The ends lost 6 bases at V and 7 bases at J; junction bases unmatched: 12.

The rearrangement joins TRBV15 to TRBJ2-5; 7 bases fit TRBD1. The CDR3 loop spans 13 amino acids. Germline-derived CDR1 and CDR2 are LNHNV and YYDKDF (reference sequence). J lost 5 bases, V lost 6 bases, and 6 bases had no gene match. CDR3: CATRPGQMETQYF. DNA of the CDR3: TGTGCCACCAGGCCGGGACAGATGGAGACCCAGTACTTC.

The rearrangement links TRBV5-3 to TRBJ1-5, with D possibly matching TRBD1 (6 bases). TRBV5-3 falls under the ORF class, with uncertain function. Trimming took off 3 bases at V and 5 bases at J, with 18 bases between the two ends. There are 16 residues in the CDR3. Here the CDR3 reads CARSSSTGTSDQPQHF. The DNA of the CDR3 is TGTGCCAGAAGCTCAAGTACCGGGACATCCGATCAGCCCCAGCATTTT.

V is TRBV18 and J is TRBJ1-4; tentative D call: TRBD1 (5 bases). Trimming left V 0 bases short and J 5 bases short, with 13 bases between. Germline CDR1 and CDR2: KGHSH and LQKENI. CDR3 size: 16 residues. CDR3 protein: CASSPPQSQGNEKLFF. The CDR3 nucleotides read TGTGCCAGCTCACCACCCCAGTCTCAGGGAAATGAAAAACTGTTTTTT.

The chain has TRBV9 and TRBJ1-5, with D perhaps matching TRBD1 (5 bases). This CDR3 comprises 14 residues. V dropped 3 bases and J dropped 3 bases, with 10 bases sitting between them. The germline V gene encodes CDR1 SGDLS and CDR2 YYNGEE. CDR3 sequence (DNA): TGTGCCAGCAGCGGGGAGGGGACCAATCAGCCCCAGCATTTT. It specifies CASSGEGTNQPQHF.

The chain couples TRBV19 to TRBJ1-4, with 9 bases matching TRBD1. Per the germline V gene, CDR1 is LNHDA and CDR2 is SQIVND (reference sequence). V was clipped by 3 bases and J by 6 bases; unmatched bases: 2. The CDR3 loop spans 14 amino acids. CDR3: CASSIDRGYEKLFF. The CDR3 DNA is TGTGCCAGTAGTATTGACAGGGGGTATGAAAAACTGTTTTTT.

V usage is TRBV24-1 and J usage is TRBJ1-2; D is uncertain. This CDR3 has 12 amino acids. Per the germline V gene, CDR1 is KGHDR and CDR2 is SFDVKD. Deletions cut 3 bases from V and 7 bases from J, with 8 bases between. CDR3 sequence reads: CATSDTVSGYTF. The CDR3 nucleotides are TGTGCCACCAGTGATACAGTCTCTGGCTACACCTTC.

The chain links TRBV6-1 to TRBJ1-5; weak D call: TRBD1 (6 bases). The V gene's germline CDR1 is MNHNS and CDR2 SASEGT. V was shortened by 1 base and J by 2 bases, with 9 bases between the two germline ends. This CDR3 contains 15 residues. The CDR3 protein is CASSEDRAGNQPQHF. The CDR3 DNA reads TGTGCCAGCAGTGAAGACAGGGCTGGCAATCAGCCCCAGCATTTT.

In this sample, this clone turned up a few times. The rearrangement links TRBV9 to TRBJ2-1; a possible D gene is TRBD1 (6 bases). This CDR3 comprises 14 residues. V lost 7 bases to trimming and J lost 0 bases, with 11 bases between them. Per germline, CDR1 SGDLS and CDR2 YYNGEE. This CDR3 reads CASSGTNSYNEQFF. DNA for the CDR3: TGTGCCAGCTCCGGGACAAACTCCTACAATGAGCAGTTCTTC.

This rearrangement joins TRBV5-4 to TRBJ2-7; TRBD1 matches 10 bases. V trimming: 2 bases; J trimming: 2 bases; junction bases outside the gene matches: 4. This CDR3 region has 15 residues. Per the germline V gene, CDR1 is SGHNT and CDR2 is YYREEE (reference sequence). DNA for the CDR3: TGTGCCAGCAGCTTTCGGACAGGGGGTACCTACGAGCAGTACTTC. It translates to CASSFRTGGTYEQYF. The full variable domain, completed using reference TRBV5-4 and TRBJ2-7, is ETGVTQSPTHLIKTRGQQVTLRCSSQSGHNTVSWYQQALGQGPQFIFQYYREEENGRGNFPPRFSGLQFPNYSSELNVNALELDDSALYLCASSFRTGGTYEQYFGPGTRLTVT.

The V gene is TRBV5-1, the J gene TRBJ1-2; 10 bases match TRBD1. Germline V lookup: CDR1 SGHRS, CDR2 YFSETQ. J was trimmed by 6 bases and V by 0 bases; bases with no gene match: 2. The length of the CDR3 is 14 residues. The CDR3 spells CASSLDGTGDGYTF. As DNA, the CDR3 is TGCGCCAGCAGCTTGGACGGGACAGGGGATGGCTACACCTTC.

The chain combines TRBV6-5 with TRBJ2-5; 7 bases agree with TRBD1. The V segment lost 7 bases and the J segment 6 bases; nucleotides outside the gene matches: 8. Germline V lookup: CDR1 MNHEY, CDR2 SVGAGI. CDR3 length: 13 amino acids. The chain's CDR3 is CASTLPGGKTQYF. The CDR3, as DNA: TGTGCCAGCACCCTTCCAGGGGGTAAGACCCAGTACTTC.